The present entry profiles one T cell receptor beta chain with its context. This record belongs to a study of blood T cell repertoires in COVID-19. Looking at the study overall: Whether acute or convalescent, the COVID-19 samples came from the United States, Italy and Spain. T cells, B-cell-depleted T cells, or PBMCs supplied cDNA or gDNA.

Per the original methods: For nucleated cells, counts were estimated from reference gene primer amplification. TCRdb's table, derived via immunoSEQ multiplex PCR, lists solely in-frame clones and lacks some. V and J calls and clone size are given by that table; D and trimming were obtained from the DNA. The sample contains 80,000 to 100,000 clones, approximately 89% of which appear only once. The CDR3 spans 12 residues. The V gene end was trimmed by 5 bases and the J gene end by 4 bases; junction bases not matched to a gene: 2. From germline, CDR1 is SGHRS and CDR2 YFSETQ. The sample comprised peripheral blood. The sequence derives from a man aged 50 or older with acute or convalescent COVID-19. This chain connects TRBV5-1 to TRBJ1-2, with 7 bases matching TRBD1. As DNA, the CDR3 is TGCGCCAGCAGTCGGGACAGCTATGGCTACACCTTC. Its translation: CASSRDSYGYTF. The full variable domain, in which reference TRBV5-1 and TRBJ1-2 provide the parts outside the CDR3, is KAGVTQTPRYLIKTRGQQVTLSCSPISGHRSVSWYQQTPGQGLQFLFEYFSETQRNKGNFPGRFSGRQFSNSRSEMNVSTLELGDSALYLCASSRDSYGYTFGSGTRLTVV.